This T cell receptor (beta chain) was recovered during a study of shared T cell receptors in the human thymus. Profiled with immunoSEQ multiplex PCR; TCRdb holds only in-frame clones, not every one. The top ten hold about 0.011% of the sample, which has some 700,000 clones, 70% to 90% seen once. V trimming: 5 bases; J trimming: 7 bases; junction bases outside the gene matches: 9. The germline CDR1 and CDR2 sequences are SGHVS and FQNEAQ. The CDR3 has 15 residues. This same sample was also part of a study on human thymus T cells. That report notes: The people who donated were healthy Finnish babies having corrective surgery for congenital heart defects. Corrective heart surgery yielded the resections from which the thymus tissue came. Among unrelated individuals, related research reported thymic repertoires that overlapped highly.

The sequence came from a girl under three years old with a congenital heart defect. Sequencing was carried out using thymocytes. V gene TRBV7-8 combines with J gene TRBJ2-2; 8 positions agree with TRBD2. CDR3 bases: TGTGCCAGCAGCCCCCGCGGGGGGCTTGGCGGGGAGCTGTTTTTT. Translating it yields CASSPRGGLGGELFF.